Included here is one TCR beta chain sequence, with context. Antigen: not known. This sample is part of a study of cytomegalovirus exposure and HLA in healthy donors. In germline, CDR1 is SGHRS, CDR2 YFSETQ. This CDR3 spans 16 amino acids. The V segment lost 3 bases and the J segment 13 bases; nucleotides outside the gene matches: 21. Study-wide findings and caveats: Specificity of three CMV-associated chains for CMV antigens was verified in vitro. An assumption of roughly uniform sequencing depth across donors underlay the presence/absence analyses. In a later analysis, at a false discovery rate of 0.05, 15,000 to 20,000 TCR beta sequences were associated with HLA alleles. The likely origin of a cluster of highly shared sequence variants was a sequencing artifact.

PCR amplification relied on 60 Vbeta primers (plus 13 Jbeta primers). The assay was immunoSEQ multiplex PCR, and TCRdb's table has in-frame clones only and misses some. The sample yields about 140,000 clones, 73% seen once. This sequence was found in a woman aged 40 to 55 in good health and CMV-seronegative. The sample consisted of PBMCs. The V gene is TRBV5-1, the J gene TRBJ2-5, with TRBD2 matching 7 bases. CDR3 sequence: CASSYKLAPLYHRRYF. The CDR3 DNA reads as TGCGCCAGCAGCTACAAACTAGCGCCCCTTTATCATAGGAGGTACTTC.